The 28 T cell receptor beta chains below come from one sample, sequenced in a study of cytomegalovirus exposure and HLA in healthy donors. Amplification used 60 Vbeta primers and 13 Jbeta primers. Libraries were prepared by immunoSEQ multiplex PCR; TCRdb keeps only in-frame clonotypes and omits some of them. The profile shows roughly 99,000 clones, approximately 79% of them singletons. The sequencing input was PBMCs. The origin of the receptors is a woman in her thirties or forties in good health and CMV-seropositive.

In the case of this clone: Different DNA sequences within this sample yield the same CDR3. The CDR3 sequence: CASSLDRGGTEAFF. The CDR3 DNA reads as TGCGCCAGCAGCTTGGACAGGGGAGGTACTGAAGCTTTCTTT. The chain recombines TRBV5-1 with TRBJ1-1; 7 positions agree with TRBD1. The V segment lost 0 bases and the J segment 5 bases; nucleotides outside the gene matches: 4. This CDR3 is built from 14 residues. Germline CDR1 and CDR2: SGHRS and YFSETQ.

This clone came up a few times. This chain links TRBV2 with TRBJ1-4; D perhaps matches TRBD1 (6 bases). CDR1 SNHLY and CDR2 FYNNEI come from the germline V gene. With 2 bases removed from V and 5 bases from J, the gap between germline ends came to 12 bases. The CDR3 is 15 amino acids. The CDR3 region has the DNA TGTGCCAGCAGTGAACTAGGACAGACGAATGAAAAACTGTTTTTT. Translated: CASSELGQTNEKLFF.

The rearrangement joins TRBV7-2 to TRBJ2-4, with 7 bases fitting TRBD1. CDR3 length equals 14 residues. J gave up 1 base and V 5 bases, and 2 bases lay outside the gene matches. From germline, CDR1 is SGHTA and CDR2 FQGNSA. In DNA form, the CDR3 reads TGTGCCAGCAGCCCACAGGGGGCCAAAAACATTCAGTACTTC. Amino acids: CASSPQGAKNIQYF.

V and J are TRBV27 and TRBJ1-4, with D unclear. The length of the CDR3 is 14 residues. V was pared by 6 bases and J by 10 bases, with 18 bases between. Germline V gene data show CDR1 as MNHEY and CDR2 as SMNVEV (reference sequence). DNA for the CDR3: TGTGCCAGCAGGACCCCGGTCCCCGAGGGAAAACTGTTTTTT. Translation gives CASRTPVPEGKLFF.

This sequence joins TRBV4-1 and TRBJ1-2, with D possibly being TRBD1 (6 bases). With 0 bases removed from V and 7 bases from J, the gap between germline ends came to 15 bases. Germline CDR1 is MGHRA and CDR2 is YSYEKL. The CDR3 sequence is 15 residues long. CDR3 in DNA: TGCGCCAGCAGCCAAGAATCGTCAGGGGTGTCTGGCTACACCTTC. It codes for CASSQESSGVSGYTF.

This clone was detected once. The chain employs TRBV2 and TRBJ2-3; 10 bases match TRBD2. J gave up 2 bases and V 4 bases, and 15 bases lay outside the gene matches. CDR1 is SNHLY and CDR2 is FYNNEI in the germline V gene. This CDR3 region has 19 residues. CDR3 coding DNA: TGTGCCAGCAGTGCCCAGGGGGGGGCTAGCGGGGGCTACACAGATACGCAGTATTTT. This encodes CASSAQGGASGGYTDTQYF.

The chain has TRBV10-3 and TRBJ2-2; D remains unclear. The CDR3 is made up of 15 amino acids. Per germline, CDR1 ENHRY and CDR2 SYGVKD. The V end was cut by 0 bases, the J end by 6 bases, with 11 bases between. CDR3 in amino acids: CAISESTPGSGELFF. Here the CDR3 DNA reads TGTGCCATCAGTGAGTCGACTCCGGGTTCCGGGGAGCTGTTTTTT.

The rearrangement uses TRBV30 and TRBJ2-5, with a tentative D call TRBD1 (6 bases). V was cut by 3 bases and J by 4 bases, with 18 bases left in between. Germline lookup yields CDR1 GTSNPN and CDR2 SVGIG (reference sequence). CDR3 length: 15 amino acids. The CDR3 DNA is TGTGCCTGGAGCCCCAAAACAGGGTCTCGAGAGACCCAGTACTTC. It codes for CAWSPKTGSRETQYF.

This clone was counted a few times. The V gene is TRBV7-9, the J gene TRBJ1-1; 10 bases align to TRBD1. The germline CDR1 and CDR2 sequences are SEHNR and FQNEAQ (reference sequence). The CDR3 extends over 16 amino acids. V was pared by 1 base and J by 0 bases, with 2 bases of the junction left unmatched. The CDR3: CASSLGDRGLNTEAFF. The CDR3 nucleotides are TGTGCCAGCAGCTTAGGGGACAGGGGCCTGAACACTGAAGCTTTCTTT. Drawing the rest from reference TRBV7-9 and TRBJ1-1, the complete variable domain is DTGVSQNPRHKITKRGQNVTFRCDPISEHNRLYWYRQTLGQGPEFLTYFQNEAQLEKSRLLSDRFSAERPKGSFSTLEIQRTEQGDSAMYLCASSLGDRGLNTEAFFGQGTRLTVV.

The V and J genes are TRBV4-1 and TRBJ1-2, with D hard to call. V gave up 1 base and J gave up 2 bases, with 14 bases separating them. This CDR3 is 16 amino acids long. Germline V gene data show CDR1 as MGHRA and CDR2 as YSYEKL. CDR3 in amino acids: CASSQAASGGNYGYTF. As DNA, the CDR3 is TGCGCCAGCAGCCAAGCGGCTTCGGGAGGCAACTATGGCTACACCTTC.

This clone was observed a single time. The chain links TRBV7-2 to TRBJ2-7; 8 positions agree with TRBD1. Germline assignment: CDR1 SGHTA and CDR2 FQGNSA. Trimming cost V 5 bases and J 4 bases; bases outside gene matches: 4. The CDR3 runs to 13 residues. CDR3 nucleotide sequence: TGTGCCAGCAGCACGGGACAGGTGTACGAGCAGTACTTC. Protein sequence: CASSTGQVYEQYF.

J is TRBJ2-6 and V is TRBV11-1; D is possibly TRBD1 (5 bases). CDR3 length: 18 amino acids. Germline V gives CDR1 SGHAT, CDR2 FQDESV (reference sequence). The V end was cut by 1 base, the J end by 0 bases, with 13 bases between. The chain's CDR3 is CASSLGPGLSSGANVLTF. The CDR3 DNA sequence: TGTGCCAGCAGCTTAGGCCCAGGGTTGAGCTCTGGGGCCAACGTCCTGACTTTC.

This clone was recorded once. The V and J genes are TRBV6-5 and TRBJ1-1; D might be TRBD1 (5 bases). Looked up from germline, CDR1 is MNHEY and CDR2 is SVGAGI. Trimming removed 10 bases at V and 2 bases at J, with 20 bases between. The CDR3 has 15 residues. The CDR3, as DNA: TGTGCCACCCGCTATAATTCTCAGGGAAACACTGAAGCTTTCTTT. Translating gives CATRYNSQGNTEAFF.

With regard to this clone: Other DNA sequences from this sample encode an identical CDR3 as well. V usage is TRBV5-4 and J usage is TRBJ2-7; no firm D call. The CDR3 sequence is 13 residues long. CDR1 and CDR2 (germline): SGHNT, YYREEE (reference sequence). Trimming removed 0 bases from V and 3 bases from J, with 7 bases in between. In DNA form, the CDR3 reads TGTGCCAGCAGCTTGGGATTAGACTACGAGCAGTACTTC. Its translation: CASSLGLDYEQYF.

This chain joins TRBV27 and TRBJ1-5; D might be TRBD1 (5 bases). CDR1 is MNHEY and CDR2 is SMNVEV in the germline V gene (reference sequence). CDR3 size: 14 residues. With 4 bases removed from V and 3 bases from J, the gap between germline ends came to 10 bases. The CDR3 DNA is TGTGCCAGCAGTTCCAGGGTTGACAATCAGCCCCAGCATTTT. This codes for CASSSRVDNQPQHF.

This clone appeared a few times. V is TRBV7-9 and J is TRBJ1-4, with D possibly matching TRBD1 (6 bases). Germline V gives CDR1 SEHNR, CDR2 FQNEAQ (reference sequence). The CDR3 has 14 amino acids. Trimming cost V 1 base and J 6 bases, with 9 bases left between them. Here the CDR3 reads CASSLGRGDEKLFF. The CDR3 region has the DNA TGTGCCAGCAGCTTAGGCAGGGGAGATGAAAAACTGTTTTTT.

The V gene is TRBV30, the J gene TRBJ1-1, with D unresolved. Germline loops: CDR1 GTSNPN, CDR2 SVGIG (reference sequence). The ends were cut back, 2 bases at V and 1 base at J, with 8 bases in the middle. This CDR3 is built from 13 residues. Written as DNA, the CDR3 is TGTGCCTGGAGTCGGGTGGAGAACACTGAAGCTTTCTTT. It specifies CAWSRVENTEAFF. The full variable domain, completed using reference TRBV30 and TRBJ1-1, is SQTIHQWPATLVQPVGSPLSLECTVEGTSNPNLYWYRQAAGRGLQLLFYSVGIGQISSEVPQNLSASRPQDRQFILSSKKLLLSDSGFYLCAWSRVENTEAFFGQGTRLTVV.

This clone was seen a handful of times. The V gene is TRBV15, the J gene TRBJ2-1; 9 nucleotides match TRBD2. The trim removed 2 bases at V and 13 bases at J, leaving 9 bases unmatched. The CDR3 consists of 14 residues. The germline gives CDR1 LNHNV, CDR2 YYDKDF (reference sequence). CDR3 DNA sequence: TGTGCCACCAGCAGACCGGCGGGGGGGCCGGTTCAGTTCTTC. Protein sequence: CATSRPAGGPVQFF.

V usage is TRBV6-1 and J usage is TRBJ1-5; no clear D gene. V lost 2 bases, J lost 1 base, and 9 bases lay in between. There are 15 residues in the CDR3. Germline CDR1 reads MNHNS; CDR2 reads SASEGT. The CDR3 loop reads CASSEPPSSNQPQHF. CDR3 sequence (DNA): TGTGCCAGCAGTGAACCCCCGTCCAGCAATCAGCCCCAGCATTTT.

The rearrangement joins TRBV2 to TRBJ2-5, with D perhaps TRBD2 (6 bases). The CDR3 consists of 15 residues. Deletions cut 4 bases from V and 2 bases from J, with 14 bases between. The germline V gene has CDR1 SNHLY and CDR2 FYNNEI. CDR3 protein: CASSAAAGRQETQYF. CDR3 DNA: TGTGCCAGCAGTGCAGCGGCGGGGAGGCAAGAGACCCAGTACTTC.

The V gene is TRBV6-1, the J gene TRBJ1-1, with a tentative D call TRBD1 (6 bases). The CDR3 sequence is 13 residues long. Trimming pared 7 bases from V and 1 base from J, leaving 10 bases between. CDR1 MNHNS and CDR2 SASEGT come from the germline V gene. CDR3 in DNA: TGTGCCAGCAACCCACAGGGGAACACTGAAGCTTTCTTT. As protein: CASNPQGNTEAFF.

This clone was counted once. The rearrangement uses TRBV5-1 and TRBJ1-2; TRBD1 agrees at 9 bases. The germline V gene encodes CDR1 SGHRS and CDR2 YFSETQ. This CDR3 comprises 15 residues. Trimming took 0 bases from V and 8 from J; bases not matched to a gene: 8. As DNA, the CDR3 is TGCGCCAGCAGCTTGGACCTACAGGGGGCGGGGGGCTACACCTTC. As protein: CASSLDLQGAGGYTF.

The chain combines TRBV10-2 with TRBJ1-6; the D gene is possibly TRBD1 (6 bases). CDR1 and CDR2 (germline): WSHSY, SAAADI. The CDR3 contains 15 residues. Between the trimmed V and J ends, which lost 3 bases and 7 bases, there was a span of 13 bases. CDR3 in amino acids: CASSDWGQKNSPLHF. The CDR3 region has the DNA TGCGCCAGCAGTGATTGGGGACAAAAGAATTCACCCCTCCACTTT.

This clone was counted only a few times. Other DNA sequences from this sample encode an identical CDR3 as well. CDR3 DNA: TGTGCCAGCAGCCAGGAAGGGGGCAATCAGCCCCAGCATTTT. As protein: CASSQEGGNQPQHF. The J gene is TRBJ1-5, the V gene TRBV4-2, with D perhaps matching TRBD1 (5 bases). The CDR3 runs to 14 residues. Trimming removed 3 bases at V and 2 bases at J, with 8 bases between. The V gene's germline CDR1 is LGHNA and CDR2 YNFKEQ.

This chain links TRBV30 with TRBJ1-4; D not resolved. The CDR3 totals 15 residues. Germline V gives CDR1 GTSNPN, CDR2 SVGIG (reference sequence). V lost 2 bases and J lost 6, with 16 bases in between. Here the CDR3 DNA reads TGTGCCTGGAGTCGAGACCTGGGAGGGTATGAAAAACTGTTTTTT. It translates to CAWSRDLGGYEKLFF.

The genes are TRBV30 and TRBJ2-3; D possibly corresponds to TRBD2 (5 bases). Trimming pared 0 bases from V and 2 bases from J, leaving 9 bases between. The CDR3 consists of 14 residues. The V gene's germline CDR1 is GTSNPN and CDR2 SVGIG (reference sequence). The CDR3 spells CAWSVASPTDTQYF. The CDR3 DNA reads as TGTGCCTGGAGTGTGGCTAGCCCCACAGATACGCAGTATTTT.

The CDR3 is CARGGILAGYTF. The CDR3 DNA reads TGTGCCCGGGGGGGAATCCTGGCTGGCTACACCTTC. The chain joins TRBV30 to TRBJ1-2, with D maybe TRBD1 (5 bases). The CDR3 covers 12 residues. The V gene's germline CDR1 is GTSNPN and CDR2 SVGIG (reference sequence). The V gene lost 8 bases and the J gene lost 7 bases, with 17 bases spanning the gap.

The chain combines TRBV30 with TRBJ1-5, with D possibly TRBD1 on 6 matching bases. The ends were cut back, 1 base at V and 6 bases at J, with 10 bases in the middle. The germline V gene has CDR1 GTSNPN and CDR2 SVGIG (reference sequence). This CDR3 contains 13 residues. The CDR3 coding sequence is TGTGCCTGGAGTGGGGAACAGGGTCAGCCCCAGCATTTT. Translated, it gives CAWSGEQGQPQHF.